This T cell receptor beta chain was retrieved from a study of cytomegalovirus exposure and HLA in healthy donors. Amplification used 60 Vbeta primers and 13 Jbeta primers. Repertoires were generated with immunoSEQ multiplex PCR, while TCRdb's copy carries only in-frame clones and drops some. The sample gives some 42,000 clones, around half of which show up once; 12% is in the top ten. V lost 2 bases and J lost 1, with 10 bases in between. CDR3 size: 14 residues. The V gene's germline CDR1 is SGHRS and CDR2 YFSETQ. Input material: PBMCs. The clonotype originates from a human donor in good health. V gene TRBV5-1 combines with J gene TRBJ2-7; D is uncertain. The CDR3 spells CASSFLAQSYEQYF. CDR3 nucleotide sequence: TGCGCCAGCAGCTTTCTGGCCCAATCCTACGAGCAGTACTTC.